The following is a TCR beta chain sequence with its context. The PCR contained 60 Vbeta and 13 Jbeta primers. Only in-frame clones appear in the TCRdb table, and some are missing; sequencing was by immunoSEQ multiplex PCR. This table has some 150,000 clones, about three quarters appearing once. CDR3 length: 14 amino acids. The germline gives CDR1 GTSNPN, CDR2 SVGIG (reference sequence). V was clipped by 8 bases and J by 4 bases, with 21 bases between them. This sample is drawn from a study of cytomegalovirus exposure and HLA in healthy donors. V and J are TRBV30 and TRBJ2-7; tentative D call: TRBD2 (5 bases). Sequenced: PBMCs. This TCR was recovered from a man aged 35 to 55 in good health and CMV-seropositive. CDR3 in DNA: TGTGCCGCTACGCGACCGCGGCGGAGGTACGAGCAGTACTTC. This sequence encodes CAATRPRRRYEQYF.